The 5 T cell receptor beta chains below all came from one sample that was sequenced in a study of blood T cell repertoires in COVID-19. Repertoires were generated with immunoSEQ multiplex PCR, while TCRdb's copy carries only in-frame clones and drops some. The sample yields 300,000 or so clones, about 89% seen once. Sample: peripheral blood. Source of these receptors: a woman in her thirties or forties who had recovered from COVID-19.

The chain couples TRBV7-2 to TRBJ2-7; 8 bases align to TRBD1. The CDR3 extends over 13 amino acids. Germline V gives CDR1 SGHTA, CDR2 FQGNSA. J lost 2 bases, V lost 7 bases, and 4 bases had no gene match. The CDR3 sequence is CASTRDRPYEQYF. CDR3 DNA sequence: TGTGCCAGCACCCGGGACAGGCCCTACGAGCAGTACTTC.

The chain carries TRBV24-1 and TRBJ2-2; D remains unclear. CDR1 KGHDR and CDR2 SFDVKD come from the germline V gene. V dropped 5 bases and J dropped 1 base, with 4 bases sitting between them. The CDR3 spans 13 residues. CDR3 coding DNA: TGTGCCACCAGTGGTAGGAACACCGGGGAGCTGTTTTTT. Translated, it gives CATSGRNTGELFF.

The chain links TRBV4-3 to TRBJ1-4, with D tentatively TRBD1 (5 bases). The CDR3 is 15 amino acids. Germline V gene sequence: CDR1 LGHNA, CDR2 YSLEER. Trimming pared 0 bases from V and 7 bases from J, leaving 12 bases between. CDR3 sequence reads: CASSQDPQGGEKLFF. The CDR3 region has the DNA TGCGCCAGCAGCCAAGACCCCCAGGGAGGTGAAAAACTGTTTTTT.

The chain combines TRBV5-8 with TRBJ2-5, with 7 bases matching TRBD2. J gave up 4 bases and V 3 bases, and 6 bases lay outside the gene matches. This CDR3 contains 14 residues. Germline-derived CDR1 and CDR2 are SGHTS and YDEGEE. CDR3 amino acids: CASSSLGGSETQYF. As DNA, the CDR3 is TGTGCCAGCAGCTCTTTGGGAGGGTCAGAGACCCAGTACTTC.

In the case of this clone: The same CDR3 can be traced to other DNA sequences in this sample. The CDR3 coding sequence is TGTGCCAGCAGCCTAGGGACCGGGGGGGAGCAGTACTTC. Residues: CASSLGTGGEQYF. This chain links TRBV5-6 with TRBJ2-7, with 7 nucleotides matching TRBD2. There are 13 residues in the CDR3. Germline trimming cut 4 bases from V and 7 bases from J; bases unmatched to any gene: 8. Per the germline V gene, CDR1 is SGHDT and CDR2 is YYEEEE.